This TCR beta chain is from a study of T cell responses to AZD1222 COVID-19 vaccine. Study-wide findings and caveats: Repertoire samples came only from after the peak T cell response.

Comments on this clone: No antigen is known for it.

Clones were sequenced by immunoSEQ multiplex PCR, and TCRdb holds only the in-frame ones, with some missing. Of roughly 200,000 clones listed, just over 90% are singletons. Sequencing was performed on peripheral blood, taken 28 days after the second dose of the MenACWY control vaccine. This sequence originates from an adult who received the MenACWY meningococcal vaccine as a control.

The chain's CDR3 is CATSGYVSAEQFF. The CDR3 coding sequence is TGTGCCACCAGTGGCTACGTAAGTGCTGAGCAGTTCTTC. The rearrangement joins TRBV24-1 to TRBJ2-1; no clear D gene. V gave up 5 bases and J gave up 9 bases, with 13 bases separating them. The CDR3 is 13 amino acids. The V gene's germline CDR1 is KGHDR and CDR2 SFDVKD.